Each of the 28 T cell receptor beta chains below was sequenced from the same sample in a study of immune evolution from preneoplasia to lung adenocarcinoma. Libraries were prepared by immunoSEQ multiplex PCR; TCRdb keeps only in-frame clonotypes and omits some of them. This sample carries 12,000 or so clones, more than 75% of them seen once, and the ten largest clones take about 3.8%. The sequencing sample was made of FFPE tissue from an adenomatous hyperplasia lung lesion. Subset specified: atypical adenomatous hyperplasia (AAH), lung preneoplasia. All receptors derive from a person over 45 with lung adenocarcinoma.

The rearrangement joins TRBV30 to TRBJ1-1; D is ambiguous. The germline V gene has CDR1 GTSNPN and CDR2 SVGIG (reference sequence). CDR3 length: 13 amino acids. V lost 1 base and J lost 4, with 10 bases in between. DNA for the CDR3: TGTGCCTGGAGTGGGACCTGGGGCACTGAAGCTTTCTTT. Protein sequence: CAWSGTWGTEAFF.

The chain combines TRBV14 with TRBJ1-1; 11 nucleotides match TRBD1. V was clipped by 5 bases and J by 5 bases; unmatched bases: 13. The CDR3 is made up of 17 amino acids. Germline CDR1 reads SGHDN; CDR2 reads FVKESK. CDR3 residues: CASSTRTGGADLTEAFF. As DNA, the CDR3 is TGTGCCAGCAGCACCCGGACAGGGGGCGCCGATCTTACTGAAGCTTTCTTT.

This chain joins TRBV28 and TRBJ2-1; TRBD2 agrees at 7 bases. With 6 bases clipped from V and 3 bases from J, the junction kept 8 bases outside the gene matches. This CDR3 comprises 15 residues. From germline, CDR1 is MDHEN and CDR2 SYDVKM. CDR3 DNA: TGTGCCAGCAGGAGGGCTAGCGGAGACTACAATGAGCAGTTCTTC. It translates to CASRRASGDYNEQFF.

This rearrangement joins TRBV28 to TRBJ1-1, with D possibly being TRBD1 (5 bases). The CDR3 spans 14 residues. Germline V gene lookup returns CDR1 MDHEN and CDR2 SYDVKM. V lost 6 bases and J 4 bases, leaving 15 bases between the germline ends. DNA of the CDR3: TGTGCCAGCAGACGGGGGGGGTCCCGCACTGAAGCTTTCTTT. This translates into CASRRGGSRTEAFF.

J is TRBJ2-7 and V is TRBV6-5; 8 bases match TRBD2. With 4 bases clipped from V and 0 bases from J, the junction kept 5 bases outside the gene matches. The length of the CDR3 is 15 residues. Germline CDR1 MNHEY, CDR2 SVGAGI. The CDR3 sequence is CASSWSGGPSYEQYF. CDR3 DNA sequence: TGTGCCAGCAGTTGGTCGGGAGGGCCCTCCTACGAGCAGTACTTC.

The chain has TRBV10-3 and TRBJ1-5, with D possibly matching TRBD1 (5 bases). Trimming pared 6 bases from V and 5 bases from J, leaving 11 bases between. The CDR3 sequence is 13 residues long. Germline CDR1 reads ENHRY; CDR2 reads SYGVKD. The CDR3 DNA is TGTGCCATCAGCCCTGGGGCAGATCAGCCCCAGCATTTT. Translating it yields CAISPGADQPQHF.

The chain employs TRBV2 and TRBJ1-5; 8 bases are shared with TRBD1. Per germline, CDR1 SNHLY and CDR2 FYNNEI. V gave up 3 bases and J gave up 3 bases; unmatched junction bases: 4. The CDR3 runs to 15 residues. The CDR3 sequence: CASSEDRAVNQPQHF. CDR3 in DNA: TGTGCCAGCAGTGAGGACAGGGCTGTCAATCAGCCCCAGCATTTT.

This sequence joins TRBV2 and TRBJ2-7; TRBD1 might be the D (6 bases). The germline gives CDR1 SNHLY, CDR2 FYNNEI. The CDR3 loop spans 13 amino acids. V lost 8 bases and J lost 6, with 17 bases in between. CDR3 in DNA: TGTGCCAGCTACCAGGGGAGCGCATTCGAGCAGTACTTC. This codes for CASYQGSAFEQYF. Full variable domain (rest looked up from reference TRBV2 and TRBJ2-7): EPEVTQTPSHQVTQMGQEVILRCVPISNHLYFYWYRQILGQKVEFLVSFYNNEISEKSEIFDDQFSVERPDGSNFTLKIRSTKLEDSAMYFCASYQGSAFEQYFGPGTRLTVT.

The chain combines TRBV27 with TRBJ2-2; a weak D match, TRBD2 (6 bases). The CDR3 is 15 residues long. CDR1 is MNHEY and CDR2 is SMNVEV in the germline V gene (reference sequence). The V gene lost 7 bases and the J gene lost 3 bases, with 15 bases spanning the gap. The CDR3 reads CASTGRGPDTGELFF. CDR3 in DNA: TGTGCCAGCACCGGGAGAGGACCCGACACCGGGGAGCTGTTTTTT.

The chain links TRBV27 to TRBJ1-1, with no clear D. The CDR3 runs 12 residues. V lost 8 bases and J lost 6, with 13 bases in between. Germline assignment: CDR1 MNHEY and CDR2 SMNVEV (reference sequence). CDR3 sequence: CASRAGLSEAFF. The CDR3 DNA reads TGTGCCAGCCGCGCGGGTTTGTCTGAAGCTTTCTTT.

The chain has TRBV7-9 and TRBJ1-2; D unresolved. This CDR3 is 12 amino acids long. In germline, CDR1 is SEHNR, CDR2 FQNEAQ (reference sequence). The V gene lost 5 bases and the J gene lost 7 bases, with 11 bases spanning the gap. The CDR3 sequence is CASSPDKIGYTF. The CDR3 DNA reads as TGTGCCAGCAGCCCCGACAAGATTGGCTACACCTTC.

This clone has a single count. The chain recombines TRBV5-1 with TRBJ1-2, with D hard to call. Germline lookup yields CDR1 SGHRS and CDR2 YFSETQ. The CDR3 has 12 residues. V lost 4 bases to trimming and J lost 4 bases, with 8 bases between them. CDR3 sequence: CASSHGSYGYTF. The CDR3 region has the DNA TGCGCCAGCAGCCACGGGTCCTATGGCTACACCTTC.

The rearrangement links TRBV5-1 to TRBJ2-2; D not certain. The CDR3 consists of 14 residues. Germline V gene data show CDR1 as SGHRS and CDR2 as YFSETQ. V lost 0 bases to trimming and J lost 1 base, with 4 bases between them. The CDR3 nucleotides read TGCGCCAGCAGCTTGGCGGGGAACACCGGGGAGCTGTTTTTT. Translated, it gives CASSLAGNTGELFF.

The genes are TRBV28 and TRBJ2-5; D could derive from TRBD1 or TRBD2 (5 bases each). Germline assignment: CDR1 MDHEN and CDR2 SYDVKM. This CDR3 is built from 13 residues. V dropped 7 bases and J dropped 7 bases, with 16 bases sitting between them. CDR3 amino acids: CASTATARGTQYF. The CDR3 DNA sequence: TGTGCCAGCACCGCGACAGCCCGGGGGACCCAGTACTTC. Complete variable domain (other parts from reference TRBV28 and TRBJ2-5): DVKVTQSSRYLVKRTGEKVFLECVQDMDHENMFWYRQDPGLGLRLIYFSYDVKMKEKGDIPEGYSVSREKKERFSLILESASTNQTSMYLCASTATARGTQYFGPGTRLLVL.

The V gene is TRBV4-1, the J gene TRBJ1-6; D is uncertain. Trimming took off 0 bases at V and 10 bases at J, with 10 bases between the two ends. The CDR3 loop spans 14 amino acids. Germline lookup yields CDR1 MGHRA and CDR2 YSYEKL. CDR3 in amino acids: CASSQDGSGSPLHF. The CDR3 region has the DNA TGCGCCAGCAGCCAAGATGGTTCCGGATCACCCCTCCACTTT.

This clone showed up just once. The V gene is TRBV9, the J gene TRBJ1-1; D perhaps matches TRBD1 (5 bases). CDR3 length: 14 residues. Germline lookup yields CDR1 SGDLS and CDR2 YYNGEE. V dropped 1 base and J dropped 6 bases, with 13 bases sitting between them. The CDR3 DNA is TGTGCCAGCAGCGTATCCCAGGGTTTAGCTGAAGCTTTCTTT. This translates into CASSVSQGLAEAFF.

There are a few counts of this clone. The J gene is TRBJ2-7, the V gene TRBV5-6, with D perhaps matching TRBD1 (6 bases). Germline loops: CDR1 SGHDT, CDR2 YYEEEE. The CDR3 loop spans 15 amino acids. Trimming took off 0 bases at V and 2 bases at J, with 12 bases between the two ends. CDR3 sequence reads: CASSLAWTATYEQYF. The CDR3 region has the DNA TGTGCCAGCAGCTTGGCGTGGACAGCGACCTACGAGCAGTACTTC. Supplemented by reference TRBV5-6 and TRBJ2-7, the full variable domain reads DAGVTQSPTHLIKTRGQQVTLRCSPKSGHDTVSWYQQALGQGPQFIFQYYEEEERQRGNFPDRFSGHQFPNYSSELNVNALLLGDSALYLCASSLAWTATYEQYFGPGTRLTVT.

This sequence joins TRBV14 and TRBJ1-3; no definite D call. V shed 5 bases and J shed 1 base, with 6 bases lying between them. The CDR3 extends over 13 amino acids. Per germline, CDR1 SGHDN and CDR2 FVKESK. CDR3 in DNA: TGTGCCAGCAGCGCGGGGTCTGGAAACACCATATATTTT. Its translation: CASSAGSGNTIYF.

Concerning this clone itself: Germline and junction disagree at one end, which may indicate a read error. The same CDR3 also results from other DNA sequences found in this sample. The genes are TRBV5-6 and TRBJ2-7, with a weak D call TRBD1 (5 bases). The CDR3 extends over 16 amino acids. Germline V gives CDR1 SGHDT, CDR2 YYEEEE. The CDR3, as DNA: TGTGCCAGCAGCCAAGAGTTGGGCGAGCCAGGGTACGAGCAGTACTTT. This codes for CASSQELGEPGYEQYF.

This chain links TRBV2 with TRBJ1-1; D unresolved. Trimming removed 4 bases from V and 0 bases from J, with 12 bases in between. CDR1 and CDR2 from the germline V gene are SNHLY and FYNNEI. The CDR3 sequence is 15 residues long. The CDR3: CASSASGDMNTEAFF. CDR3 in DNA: TGTGCCAGCAGTGCCAGCGGAGATATGAACACTGAAGCTTTCTTT.

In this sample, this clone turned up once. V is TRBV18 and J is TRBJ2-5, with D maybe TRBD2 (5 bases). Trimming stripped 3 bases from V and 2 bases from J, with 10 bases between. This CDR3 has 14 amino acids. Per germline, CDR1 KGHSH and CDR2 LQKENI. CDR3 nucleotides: TGTGCCAGCTCACCCTGGACTCAACAAGAGACCCAGTACTTC. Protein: CASSPWTQQETQYF.

Here the CDR3 DNA reads TGTGCCAGCAGCTCGACAGTGAACACTGAAGCTTTCTTT. It translates to CASSSTVNTEAFF. This sequence joins TRBV11-3 and TRBJ1-1, with a tentative D call TRBD1 (5 bases). Germline V lookup: CDR1 SGHNT, CDR2 YENEEA. Trimming stripped 4 bases from V and 0 bases from J, with 6 bases between. The CDR3 consists of 13 residues.

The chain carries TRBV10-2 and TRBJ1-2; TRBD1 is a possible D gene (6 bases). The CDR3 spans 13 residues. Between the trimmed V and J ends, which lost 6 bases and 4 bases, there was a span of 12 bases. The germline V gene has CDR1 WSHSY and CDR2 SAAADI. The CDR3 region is CASSQGLGYGYTF. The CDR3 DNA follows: TGCGCCAGCAGCCAGGGGTTGGGCTATGGCTACACCTTC.

CDR3 region: CASSRGVSRFQETQYF. DNA for the CDR3: TGCGCCAGCAGCCGCGGGGTCAGTAGATTCCAAGAGACCCAGTACTTC. J is TRBJ2-5 and V is TRBV5-1, with a tentative D call TRBD2 (6 bases). CDR1 and CDR2 (germline): SGHRS, YFSETQ. CDR3 length: 16 amino acids. V gave up 4 bases and J gave up 1 base, with 17 bases separating them.

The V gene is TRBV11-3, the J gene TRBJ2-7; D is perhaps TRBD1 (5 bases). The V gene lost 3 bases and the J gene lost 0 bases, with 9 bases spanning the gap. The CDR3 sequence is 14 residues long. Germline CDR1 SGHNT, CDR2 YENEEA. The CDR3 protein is CASSFGRDSYEQYF. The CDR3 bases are TGTGCCAGCAGCTTCGGCAGGGACTCCTACGAGCAGTACTTC.

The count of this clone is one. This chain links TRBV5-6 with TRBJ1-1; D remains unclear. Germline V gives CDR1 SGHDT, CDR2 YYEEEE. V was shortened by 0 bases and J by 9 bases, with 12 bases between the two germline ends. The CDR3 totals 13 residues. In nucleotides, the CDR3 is TGTGCCAGCAGCTTGGCCGGAACAGACAAAGCTTTCTTT. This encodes CASSLAGTDKAFF.

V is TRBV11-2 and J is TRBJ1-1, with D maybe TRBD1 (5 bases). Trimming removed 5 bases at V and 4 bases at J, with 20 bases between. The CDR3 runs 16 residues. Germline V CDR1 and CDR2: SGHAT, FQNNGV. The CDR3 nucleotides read TGTGCCAGCAGCCTATCTTCAGGGAGTTCGAGCACTGAAGCTTTCTTT. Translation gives CASSLSSGSSSTEAFF.

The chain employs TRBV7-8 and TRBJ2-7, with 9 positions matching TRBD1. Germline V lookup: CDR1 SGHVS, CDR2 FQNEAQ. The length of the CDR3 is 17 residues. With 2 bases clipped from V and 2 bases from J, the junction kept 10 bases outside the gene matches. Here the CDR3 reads CASSLRFFGTGTYEQYF. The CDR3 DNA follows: TGTGCCAGCAGCTTACGGTTCTTCGGGACAGGGACCTACGAGCAGTACTTC.